This T cell receptor (beta chain) was observed in a study of T-cell reconstitution after alpha-beta-depleted transplantation in children. Unique molecular identifiers were incorporated during preparation of the TCRbeta library. TCRdb processed the PCR reads anew with MiXCR; each CDR3 protein has one entry. The sample has 98,000 or so distinct CDR3 sequences, roughly 6.1% seen once. Per the germline V gene, CDR1 is LNHDA and CDR2 is SQIVND (reference sequence). The CDR3 totals 13 residues. V dropped 6 bases and J dropped 0 bases, with 8 bases sitting between them. The chain uses TRBV19 and TRBJ1-1, with no clear D. The TCR sequence derives from a male patient aged 2 to 9 who had a stem cell transplant for acute lymphoblastic leukemia, so the T cells may come from the graft donor. Sequenced here: PBMCs, mostly from graft donor cells, sampled 360 days after TCRalphabeta/CD19-depleted stem cell transplant. The CDR3 region has the DNA TGTGCCAGTAGCATTCATTTGAACACTGAAGCTTTCTTT. Residues: CASSIHLNTEAFF.